The subject of this entry is one T cell receptor beta chain. This sample is drawn from a study of blood T cell repertoires in COVID-19. Looking at the study overall: The study drew acute and convalescent COVID-19 samples from the United States, Italy and Spain. Nucleic acid was either cDNA or gDNA, and it came from T cells, B-cell-depleted T cells, or PBMCs.

Authors' processing steps: Amplified reference gene primers provided the basis for estimating nucleated cell counts. Sequencing was performed with immunoSEQ multiplex PCR; in TCRdb, only in-frame clones are kept and a portion is missing. The D gene and trimming were derived from the DNA, and the V and J assignments and clone size from that table. Here the sample spans about 120,000 clones, roughly 89% being singletons. Losses at the gene ends were 5 bases for V and 5 bases for J; bases not matched to a gene: 11. Per the germline V gene, CDR1 is SGHRS and CDR2 is YFSETQ. The CDR3 covers 16 residues. This clonotype originated in a woman aged 45-65 years with acute or convalescent COVID-19. The chain carries TRBV5-1 and TRBJ2-5; 11 bases line up with TRBD1. Sequencing was carried out using peripheral blood. Written as DNA, the CDR3 is TGCGCCAGCAGGCCCCCCGGACAGGGGGCGCGGGAGACCCAGTACTTC. The encoded protein is CASRPPGQGARETQYF.